Below are 28 T cell receptor beta chains sequenced from a single sample in a study of OX40 agonist ivuxolimab in advanced cancers. Produced via immunoSEQ multiplex PCR; TCRdb's table is partial and in-frame only. The sample records tens of thousands of clones, approximately 90% being singletons. The sample in question was CD4+ or CD8+ T cells sorted from blood, obtained in a trial of the OX40 agonist ivuxolimab. The receptors stem from an adult with an advanced solid tumor such as melanoma, head and neck, liver or kidney cancer.

This chain uses TRBV28 with TRBJ1-1; D gene uncertain. V lost 0 bases, J lost 1 base, and 6 bases lay in between. Per germline, CDR1 MDHEN and CDR2 SYDVKM. There are 14 residues in the CDR3. In DNA form, the CDR3 reads TGTGCCAGCAGTTTATGGCGGCGGAACACTGAAGCTTTCTTT. Amino acids: CASSLWRRNTEAFF.

The rearrangement links TRBV6-5 to TRBJ2-3; D is unresolved. Germline CDR1 reads MNHEY; CDR2 reads SVGAGI. V lost 6 bases, J lost 4 bases, and 5 bases lay in between. The CDR3 extends over 11 amino acids. The CDR3 spells CASRFSDTQYF. The CDR3 nucleotides read TGTGCCAGCAGGTTCTCAGATACGCAGTATTTT.

The chain recombines TRBV15 with TRBJ1-4; possibly TRBD1 for D (5 bases). Germline-derived CDR1 and CDR2 are LNHNV and YYDKDF (reference sequence). The CDR3 runs 18 residues. With 1 base removed from V and 0 bases from J, the gap between germline ends came to 15 bases. As DNA, the CDR3 is TGTGCCACCAGCAGAGTGGGACTTACCACTGCAACTAATGAAAAACTGTTTTTT. Translation: CATSRVGLTTATNEKLFF.

The J gene is TRBJ2-7, the V gene TRBV2, with D perhaps matching TRBD2 (6 bases). CDR1 SNHLY and CDR2 FYNNEI come from the germline V gene. V was clipped by 4 bases and J by 4 bases, with 17 bases between them. The CDR3 covers 15 residues. CDR3 sequence: CASSAGLANAYEQYF. Here the CDR3 DNA reads TGTGCCAGCAGTGCGGGCCTAGCGAACGCATACGAGCAGTACTTC.

This sequence joins TRBV10-1 and TRBJ2-1, with TRBD2 matching 9 bases. Germline CDR1 and CDR2: WNHNN and SYGVQD (reference sequence). Trimming took 10 bases from V and 1 from J; bases not matched to a gene: 14. CDR3 length: 17 residues. CDR3 DNA: TGCGCCACGGAGCGGGAGGAACCGTTGCTTTCCTACAATGAGCAGTTCTTC. Its translation: CATEREEPLLSYNEQFF.

V and J are TRBV5-6 and TRBJ2-7; D not resolved. Germline CDR1 and CDR2: SGHDT and YYEEEE. There are 14 residues in the CDR3. With 0 bases removed from V and 3 bases from J, the gap between germline ends came to 10 bases. CDR3 bases: TGTGCCAGCAGCTTGGGTTCCGAAAACTACGAGCAGTACTTC. Translated, it gives CASSLGSENYEQYF.

This clone has just one count. Written as DNA, the CDR3 is TGTGCCAGCAGCCATGGGGTCTCGTACGAGCAGTACTTC. It codes for CASSHGVSYEQYF. The gene calls are TRBV14 and TRBJ2-7; no clear D. Per germline, CDR1 SGHDN and CDR2 FVKESK. Trimming stripped 3 bases from V and 4 bases from J, with 10 bases between. This CDR3 is 13 amino acids long.

This chain links TRBV19 with TRBJ1-2; 7 bases align to TRBD1. This CDR3 has 13 amino acids. Germline CDR1 LNHDA, CDR2 SQIVND (reference sequence). The ends lost 5 bases at V and 4 bases at J; junction bases unmatched: 4. The CDR3, as DNA: TGTGCCAGTAGTTTCGGACAGGCCTATGGCTACACCTTC. Protein product: CASSFGQAYGYTF.

V usage is TRBV15 and J usage is TRBJ2-7, with 7 bases identical to TRBD1. V shed 3 bases, J shed 1 base, and the junction held 6 bases outside the gene matches. CDR1 is LNHNV and CDR2 is YYDKDF in the germline V gene (reference sequence). There are 15 residues in the CDR3. CDR3 DNA: TGTGCCACCAGCAGCGAGACAGGGTGGTCCTACGAGCAGTACTTC. It yields the protein CATSSETGWSYEQYF.

The V gene is TRBV28, the J gene TRBJ2-3; unclear D gene. Trimming took 1 base from V and 3 from J, leaving 5 bases between them. The CDR3 has 13 residues. Germline V gene data show CDR1 as MDHEN and CDR2 as SYDVKM. The CDR3 loop reads CASSLSVTDTQYF. CDR3 sequence (DNA): TGTGCCAGCAGTTTATCGGTAACAGATACGCAGTATTTT. Full variable domain (missing parts from reference TRBV28 and TRBJ2-3): DVKVTQSSRYLVKRTGEKVFLECVQDMDHENMFWYRQDPGLGLRLIYFSYDVKMKEKGDIPEGYSVSREKKERFSLILESASTNQTSMYLCASSLSVTDTQYFGPGTRLTVL.

The genes are TRBV19 and TRBJ2-1, with TRBD1 matching over 7 bases. The germline V gene encodes CDR1 LNHDA and CDR2 SQIVND (reference sequence). Losses at the gene ends were 4 bases for V and 5 bases for J; bases not matched to a gene: 5. The CDR3 contains 14 residues. The CDR3 here is CASSRTGDDNEQFF. DNA of the CDR3: TGTGCCAGTAGTAGGACAGGCGACGACAATGAGCAGTTCTTC.

The CDR3 DNA is TGCGCCAGCAGCTTGGCGGCGACTTCCAATGAGCAGTTCTTC. As protein: CASSLAATSNEQFF. The chain recombines TRBV5-1 with TRBJ2-1; D uncertain. V lost 0 bases and J lost 6, with 10 bases in between. CDR3 size: 14 residues. Germline V gives CDR1 SGHRS, CDR2 YFSETQ.

The chain carries TRBV19 and TRBJ1-1; no definite D call. The V gene's germline CDR1 is LNHDA and CDR2 SQIVND (reference sequence). V was cut by 5 bases and J by 7 bases, with 8 bases left in between. The CDR3 loop spans 11 amino acids. The CDR3 protein is CASSRTYEAFF. In DNA form, the CDR3 reads TGTGCCAGTAGTCGGACGTATGAAGCTTTCTTT.

The chain uses TRBV6-5 and TRBJ2-7; D may be TRBD1 (5 bases). The V gene's germline CDR1 is MNHEY and CDR2 SVGAGI. V lost 2 bases and J lost 2, with 10 bases in between. This CDR3 has 14 amino acids. The CDR3 sequence: CASSYGAGPYEQYF. CDR3 nucleotides: TGTGCCAGCAGTTACGGGGCAGGCCCCTACGAGCAGTACTTC.

The V and J genes are TRBV2 and TRBJ2-7, with 7 bases matching TRBD2. There are 13 residues in the CDR3. V shed 6 bases, J shed 6 bases, and the junction held 8 bases outside the gene matches. The V gene's germline CDR1 is SNHLY and CDR2 FYNNEI. CDR3 residues: CASSAGDGVEQYF. CDR3 DNA sequence: TGTGCCAGCAGCGCGGGGGACGGGGTCGAGCAGTACTTC.

This clone was counted once. The chain is built from TRBV28 and TRBJ2-1; tentatively, D is TRBD2 (6 bases). V dropped 4 bases and J dropped 0 bases, with 19 bases sitting between them. The CDR3 is 18 amino acids. The germline CDR1 and CDR2 sequences are MDHEN and SYDVKM. The CDR3 here is CASSSPPVRDSSYNEQFF. Here the CDR3 DNA reads TGTGCCAGCAGTTCCCCACCCGTGCGGGATAGCTCCTACAATGAGCAGTTCTTC.

The sample holds one count of this clone. V usage is TRBV7-6 and J usage is TRBJ2-2; possible D gene TRBD1, 5 bases. Trimming shortened V by 2 bases and J by 6 bases, and 13 bases separated the two germline ends. The CDR3 runs to 15 residues. Germline CDR1 reads SGHVS; CDR2 reads FNYEAQ. In DNA, the CDR3 is TGTGCCAGCAGCTTAACCCCAGGGCCGGCCGGGGAGCTGTTTTTT. It translates to CASSLTPGPAGELFF.

The rearrangement joins TRBV9 to TRBJ1-6; D not certain. Per the germline V gene, CDR1 is SGDLS and CDR2 is YYNGEE. Between the trimmed V and J ends, which lost 4 bases and 16 bases, there was a span of 15 bases. The CDR3 is made up of 12 amino acids. The CDR3 is CASSPGVPLLHF. CDR3 sequence (DNA): TGTGCCAGCAGCCCCGGTGTCCCCCTTCTCCACTTT.

V gene TRBV2 combines with J gene TRBJ2-5; TRBD1 matches 10 bases. The CDR3 sequence is 15 residues long. The trim removed 6 bases at V and 5 bases at J, leaving 9 bases unmatched. CDR1 is SNHLY and CDR2 is FYNNEI in the germline V gene. Here the CDR3 reads CASRAGTGVSETQYF. In DNA, the CDR3 is TGTGCCAGCAGAGCCGGGACAGGGGTCTCGGAGACCCAGTACTTC.

The J gene is TRBJ2-2, the V gene TRBV27; no clear D. CDR3 length: 12 amino acids. The ends were cut back, 1 base at V and 7 bases at J, with 4 bases in the middle. Per the germline V gene, CDR1 is MNHEY and CDR2 is SMNVEV (reference sequence). The CDR3 sequence: CASSLLSGELFF. CDR3 sequence (DNA): TGTGCCAGCAGTTTATTAAGCGGGGAGCTGTTTTTT.

The chain recombines TRBV6-1 with TRBJ2-7; D gene unclear. Germline CDR1 reads MNHNS; CDR2 reads SASEGT. The CDR3 runs to 12 residues. Deletions cut 2 bases from V and 3 bases from J, with 5 bases between. The CDR3 region has the DNA TGTGCCAGCAGTGAATTGGGCTACGAGCAGTACTTC. Translating it yields CASSELGYEQYF.

J is TRBJ1-1 and V is TRBV7-9, with 10 bases fitting TRBD1. This CDR3 region has 17 residues. CDR1 is SEHNR and CDR2 is FQNEAQ in the germline V gene (reference sequence). Trimming at V came to 5 bases and at J to 5 bases, leaving 14 bases not matched to a gene. This CDR3 reads CASSPTPGQGGWTEAFF. CDR3 nucleotides: TGTGCCAGCAGCCCAACTCCCGGACAGGGGGGTTGGACTGAAGCTTTCTTT.

The gene calls are TRBV30 and TRBJ2-4; D possibly corresponds to TRBD2 (6 bases). CDR1 and CDR2 (germline): GTSNPN, SVGIG (reference sequence). Deletions cut 5 bases from V and 4 bases from J, with 15 bases between. The CDR3 is 14 residues long. The CDR3 sequence: CAWLRSGPKNIQYF. The CDR3 DNA is TGTGCCTGGTTACGTAGCGGTCCAAAAAACATTCAGTACTTC.

The rearrangement links TRBV29-1 to TRBJ2-7; D is unresolved. Per the germline V gene, CDR1 is SQVTM and CDR2 is ANQGSEA. The germline V and J ends were trimmed by 4 bases and 2 bases, with 12 bases remaining between them. CDR3 size: 13 residues. Here the CDR3 reads CSVVLAVTYEQYF. For the CDR3, the DNA is TGCAGCGTTGTATTGGCAGTGACCTACGAGCAGTACTTC.

DNA of the CDR3: TGCGCCAGCAGCCCGGGACTCTCCTACGAGCAGTACTTC. The encoded protein is CASSPGLSYEQYF. The rearrangement links TRBV10-1 to TRBJ2-7, with D perhaps TRBD2 (6 bases). CDR1 is WNHNN, CDR2 SYGVQD, per germline (reference sequence). CDR3 length: 13 amino acids. The V gene lost 6 bases and the J gene lost 0 bases, with 9 bases spanning the gap.

This sequence joins TRBV7-8 and TRBJ2-1; 10 bases are shared with TRBD1. Germline assignment: CDR1 SGHVS and CDR2 FQNEAQ. The CDR3 is 15 amino acids. J was trimmed by 3 bases and V by 5 bases; bases with no gene match: 4. CDR3 region: CASSEDRGFYNEQFF. CDR3 DNA: TGTGCCAGCAGCGAGGACAGGGGGTTCTACAATGAGCAGTTCTTC.

The rearrangement links TRBV19 to TRBJ2-2, with no clear D. Germline V gene lookup returns CDR1 LNHDA and CDR2 SQIVND (reference sequence). V lost 5 bases and J lost 5, with 12 bases in between. This CDR3 is 14 amino acids long. CDR3 sequence: CASSPGTLTGELFF. The CDR3 nucleotides are TGTGCCAGTAGTCCGGGTACTTTAACCGGGGAGCTGTTTTTT.

The V call is TRBV13, the J call TRBJ1-6; maybe TRBD1 (6 bases). The ends were cut back, 0 bases at V and 7 bases at J, with 13 bases in the middle. Germline V gene data show CDR1 as PRHDT and CDR2 as FYEKMQ (reference sequence). The CDR3 has 16 amino acids. The CDR3 protein is CASSLGRGSRNSPLHF. The CDR3 nucleotides read TGTGCCAGCAGCTTAGGAAGGGGGTCACGGAATTCACCCCTCCACTTT. The variable domain in full, with the rest retrieved from reference TRBV13 and TRBJ1-6, is AAGVIQSPRHLIKEKRETATLKCYPIPRHDTVYWYQQGPGQDPQFLISFYEKMQSDKGSIPDRFSAQQFSDYHSELNMSSLELGDSALYFCASSLGRGSRNSPLHFGNGTRLTVT.